What follows are 26 T cell receptor beta chains derived from one specimen sequenced in a study of T-cell reconstitution after alpha-beta-depleted transplantation in children. Preparing the TCRbeta library involved the use of unique molecular identifiers. TCRdb re-called the PCR reads with MiXCR, one entry per CDR3 protein. The table records 450,000 to 550,000 distinct CDR3 sequences, 9.5% to 12% of them present only once. Material: PBMCs, mostly from graft donor cells, obtained 180 days after TCRalphabeta/CD19-depleted stem cell transplant. Receptors originate from a female patient younger than 10 who had a stem cell transplant for aplastic anemia, so the T cells may come from the graft donor.

The sample holds one count of this clonotype. The rearrangement links TRBV20-1 to TRBJ2-7, with 7 bases that match TRBD2. The germline V gene encodes CDR1 DFQATT and CDR2 SNEGSKA (reference sequence). The CDR3 extends over 14 amino acids. The V segment lost 5 bases and the J segment 0 bases; nucleotides outside the gene matches: 7. The CDR3 bases are TGCAGTGCTGGAAAGCGGGATGGCTCCTACGAGCAGTACGTC. Encoded protein: CSAGKRDGSYEQYV.

The V call is TRBV11-3, the J call TRBJ2-2; 8 bases map to TRBD1. V lost 6 bases and J lost 7; bases outside the gene matches: 4. CDR1 is SGHNT and CDR2 is YENEEA in the germline V gene. This CDR3 comprises 13 residues. The CDR3, as DNA: TGTGCCAGCAGGGACAGGGCAAGCGGGGAGCTGTTTTTT. Translation gives CASRDRASGELFF. The complete variable domain, with remaining parts taken from reference TRBV11-3 and TRBJ2-2, reads EAGVVQSPRYKIIEKKQPVAFWCNPISGHNTLYWYLQNLGQGPELLIRYENEEAVDDSQLPKDRFSAERLKGVDSTLKIQPAELGDSAVYLCASRDRASGELFFGEGSRLTVL.

This clonotype has a handful of counts. The J gene is TRBJ1-6, the V gene TRBV7-8, with 7 positions matching TRBD1. After removal of 8 bases from V and 9 bases from J, the junction contained 7 bases not matched to a gene. The CDR3 is made up of 13 amino acids. Germline loops: CDR1 SGHVS, CDR2 FQNEAQ. CDR3 coding DNA: TGTGCCAGCGGGACAGTAGACCGTTCACCCCTCCACTTT. Translating it yields CASGTVDRSPLHF.

The V and J genes are TRBV5-1 and TRBJ2-7; the D call may be TRBD1 or TRBD2 (5 bases each). There are 16 residues in the CDR3. Trimming left V 1 base short and J 2 bases short, with 16 bases between. Per the germline V gene, CDR1 is SGHRS and CDR2 is YFSETQ. The CDR3 loop reads CASSLRGRDPPYEQYF. CDR3 bases: TGCGCCAGCAGCTTGAGGGGCCGGGACCCTCCCTACGAGCAGTACTTC.

This clonotype was found a few times. V and J are TRBV19 and TRBJ1-1; no clear D gene. CDR3 length: 14 residues. CDR1 is LNHDA and CDR2 is SQIVND in the germline V gene (reference sequence). Trimming pared 1 base from V and 1 base from J, leaving 7 bases between. In DNA form, the CDR3 reads TGTGCCAGTAGTATAGCGTCGCCGAACACTGAAGCTTTCTTT. It yields the protein CASSIASPNTEAFF.

This sequence joins TRBV15 and TRBJ2-1, with TRBD2 matching 9 bases. Germline lookup yields CDR1 LNHNV and CDR2 YYDKDF (reference sequence). This CDR3 has 15 amino acids. V dropped 1 base and J dropped 3; count of bases not matched to a gene: 1. The CDR3 spells CATSRGTSDYNEQFF. The CDR3 bases are TGTGCCACCAGCAGAGGGACTAGCGACTACAATGAGCAGTTCTTC. The whole variable domain, remainder taken from reference TRBV15 and TRBJ2-1, is DAMVIQNPRYQVTQFGKPVTLSCSQTLNHNVMYWYQQKSSQAPKLLFHYYDKDFNNEADTPDNFQSRRPNTSFCFLDIRSPGLGDTAMYLCATSRGTSDYNEQFFGPGTRLTVL.

The CDR3 loop reads CATSRDLGLAGVNEQFF. DNA for the CDR3: TGTGCCACCAGCAGAGATCTGGGACTAGCGGGCGTCAATGAGCAGTTCTTC. The chain couples TRBV15 to TRBJ2-1, with 12 bases identical to TRBD2. V lost 0 bases, J lost 6 bases, and 6 bases stayed unmatched. Germline V gene lookup returns CDR1 LNHNV and CDR2 YYDKDF (reference sequence). There are 17 residues in the CDR3.

The V call is TRBV28, the J call TRBJ2-5; TRBD2 is a possible D gene (5 bases). This CDR3 has 15 amino acids. The germline V gene has CDR1 MDHEN and CDR2 SYDVKM. V was trimmed by 2 bases and J by 10 bases, leaving 20 bases between them. The DNA of the CDR3 is TGTGCCAGCAGTTTAAGCCAGCCAGTGCCCGGGATCCAGTACTTC. Translation gives CASSLSQPVPGIQYF.

V usage is TRBV20-1 and J usage is TRBJ2-7; the D is unclear. Germline V gives CDR1 DFQATT, CDR2 SNEGSKA (reference sequence). CDR3 length: 12 residues. The V end was cut by 3 bases, the J end by 6 bases, with 12 bases between. In DNA form, the CDR3 reads TGCAGTGCTAGGAACACGGCAGGCGAGCAGTACGTC. Its protein is CSARNTAGEQYV.

The V gene is TRBV5-1, the J gene TRBJ2-2; 8 nucleotides align to TRBD1. Germline-derived CDR1 and CDR2 are SGHRS and YFSETQ. V shed 0 bases and J 4 bases; nucleotides not matched to a gene: 8. The CDR3 contains 17 residues. The chain's CDR3 is CASSLAGGQFGTGELFF. In DNA form, the CDR3 reads TGCGCCAGCAGCTTGGCAGGGGGCCAGTTTGGCACCGGGGAGCTGTTTTTT.

This clonotype was observed at least ten times. The V call is TRBV20-1, the J call TRBJ2-5, with D perhaps TRBD2 (6 bases). The germline V and J ends were trimmed by 3 bases and 2 bases, with 7 bases remaining between them. This CDR3 has 12 amino acids. Germline V gene sequence: CDR1 DFQATT, CDR2 SNEGSKA (reference sequence). The CDR3 loop is CSASGGQETQYF. The CDR3 DNA reads as TGCAGTGCTAGCGGGGGACAAGAGACCCAGTACTTC.

The CDR3 bases are TGTGCCAGCAGTTTCTTAACCGGGACACCGACCTCCTACGAGCAGTACTTC. This sequence encodes CASSFLTGTPTSYEQYF. The rearrangement joins TRBV27 to TRBJ2-7; D perhaps matches TRBD1 (6 bases). Trimming left V 3 bases short and J 0 bases short, with 18 bases between. Per germline, CDR1 MNHEY and CDR2 SMNVEV (reference sequence). The CDR3 spans 17 residues.

This chain connects TRBV24-1 to TRBJ2-4; 7 bases map to TRBD1. Losses at the gene ends were 4 bases for V and 10 bases for J; bases not matched to a gene: 0. Germline V gene sequence: CDR1 KGHDR, CDR2 SFDVKD. The CDR3 is 11 residues long. CDR3 residues: CATSETGIQYF. In nucleotides, the CDR3 is TGTGCCACCAGTGAGACAGGGATTCAGTACTTC.

This clonotype has more than one count but fewer than ten. J is TRBJ2-4 and V is TRBV7-9; 15 nucleotides line up with TRBD2. There are 17 residues in the CDR3. The junction had 5 bases not matched to a gene; V was cut back by 4 bases and J by 4 bases. In germline, CDR1 is SEHNR, CDR2 FQNEAQ (reference sequence). The CDR3 is CASSSRTSGREKNIQYF. The DNA of the CDR3 is TGTGCCAGCAGCTCCCGGACTAGCGGGAGGGAAAAAAACATTCAGTACTTC.

The chain employs TRBV12-3 or TRBV12-4 and TRBJ1-1, with no clear D. There are 13 residues in the CDR3. Trimming cost V 2 bases and J 4 bases, with 8 bases left between them. Here the CDR3 reads CASSLSAGTEAFF. DNA for the CDR3: TGTGCCAGCAGTTTATCGGCAGGCACTGAAGCTTTCTTT.

The chain carries TRBV27 and TRBJ1-2, with D hard to call. Trimming took off 3 bases at V and 5 bases at J, with 22 bases between the two ends. The length of the CDR3 is 17 residues. Germline CDR1 MNHEY, CDR2 SMNVEV (reference sequence). The CDR3 is CASSFSPARVGGYGYTF. The CDR3 DNA reads TGTGCCAGCAGTTTCTCTCCAGCCCGGGTAGGAGGTTATGGCTACACCTTC.

The J gene is TRBJ2-3, the V gene TRBV20-1, with D tentatively TRBD2 (5 bases). CDR3 length: 17 residues. Trimming left V 1 base short and J 3 bases short, with 20 bases between. Germline values: CDR1 DFQATT, CDR2 SNEGSKA (reference sequence). The CDR3 spells CSARGKRRGRRTDTQYF. The CDR3 region has the DNA TGCAGTGCTAGAGGAAAGCGACGCGGGCGGAGGACAGATACGCAGTATTTT.

CDR3 nucleotide sequence: TGTGCCAGCAGTTCCTCCCGCCGGGACAACCAGTACTTC. Encoded protein: CASSSSRRDNQYF. The chain couples TRBV25-1 to TRBJ2-4; tentatively, D is TRBD1 (6 bases). V was pared by 5 bases and J by 13 bases, with 18 bases between. Germline assignment: CDR1 MGHDK and CDR2 SYGVNS. The CDR3 extends over 13 amino acids.

This chain links TRBV9 with TRBJ2-5; TRBD1 aligns across 11 bases. Unmatched junction bases numbered 11, after V lost 4 bases and J lost 9 bases. The CDR3 spans 15 residues. Germline CDR1 reads SGDLS; CDR2 reads YYNGEE. The CDR3 DNA is TGTGCCAGCAGCCGTGGACAGGGGGCTTTGAAGGCCCAGTACTTC. This translates into CASSRGQGALKAQYF. Full variable domain (missing parts from reference TRBV9 and TRBJ2-5): DSGVTQTPKHLITATGQRVTLRCSPRSGDLSVYWYQQSLDQGLQFLIQYYNGEERAKGNILERFSAQQFPDLHSELNLSSLELGDSALYFCASSRGQGALKAQYFGPGTRLLVL.

A few counts support this clonotype. The V and J genes are TRBV25-1 and TRBJ2-3; TRBD1 is a possible D gene (6 bases). V lost 6 bases to trimming and J lost 3 bases, with 16 bases between them. The CDR3 contains 15 residues. In germline, CDR1 is MGHDK, CDR2 SYGVNS. CDR3 sequence (DNA): TGTGCCAGCAGACTCACAGGGAAACGGACAGATACGCAGTATTTT. Residues: CASRLTGKRTDTQYF.

The genes are TRBV5-1 and TRBJ1-2, with unresolved D. Trimming removed 4 bases at V and 4 bases at J, with 11 bases between. The germline CDR1 and CDR2 sequences are SGHRS and YFSETQ. This CDR3 has 13 residues. The CDR3 coding sequence is TGCGCCAGCAGCCCGGAGGTACTCTATGGCTACACCTTC. Residues: CASSPEVLYGYTF.

The V and J genes are TRBV30 and TRBJ1-1; D gene uncertain. Germline V gene lookup returns CDR1 GTSNPN and CDR2 SVGIG (reference sequence). Trimming removed 3 bases at V and 0 bases at J, with 8 bases between. The CDR3 runs 13 residues. CDR3 nucleotide sequence: TGTGCCTGGAGAGGGAGTATGAACACTGAAGCTTTCTTT. It yields the protein CAWRGSMNTEAFF. Full variable domain (rest looked up from reference TRBV30 and TRBJ1-1): SQTIHQWPATLVQPVGSPLSLECTVEGTSNPNLYWYRQAAGRGLQLLFYSVGIGQISSEVPQNLSASRPQDRQFILSSKKLLLSDSGFYLCAWRGSMNTEAFFGQGTRLTVV.

The V and J genes are TRBV5-6 and TRBJ2-1; D is undetermined. The CDR3 has 11 residues. Per germline, CDR1 SGHDT and CDR2 YYEEEE. Trimming removed 3 bases at V and 10 bases at J, with 8 bases between. The CDR3 loop is CASSSGWEQFF. The CDR3 coding sequence is TGTGCCAGCAGCTCGGGTTGGGAGCAGTTCTTC. Together with reference TRBV5-6 and TRBJ2-1, the CDR3 gives the full variable domain: DAGVTQSPTHLIKTRGQQVTLRCSPKSGHDTVSWYQQALGQGPQFIFQYYEEEERQRGNFPDRFSGHQFPNYSSELNVNALLLGDSALYLCASSSGWEQFFGPGTRLTVL.

The rearrangement joins TRBV20-1 to TRBJ2-1; D not certain. The ends were cut back, 6 bases at V and 2 bases at J, with 20 bases in the middle. Looked up from germline, CDR1 is DFQATT and CDR2 is SNEGSKA (reference sequence). There are 16 residues in the CDR3. The chain's CDR3 is CSALRNAMSTYNEQFF. The CDR3 DNA reads TGCAGTGCCCTACGAAACGCGATGAGTACCTACAATGAGCAGTTCTTC.

A few counts support this clonotype. The chain combines TRBV20-1 with TRBJ1-6, with D hard to call. Trimming took 7 bases from V and 0 from J, leaving 10 bases between them. The CDR3 covers 14 residues. Germline lookup yields CDR1 DFQATT and CDR2 SNEGSKA (reference sequence). CDR3 region: CSVTRSSYNSPLHF. CDR3 nucleotide sequence: TGCAGTGTGACCCGGAGCTCCTATAATTCACCCCTCCACTTT.

This chain connects TRBV10-3 to TRBJ2-2; 8 nucleotides line up with TRBD2. V dropped 6 bases and J dropped 6; count of bases not matched to a gene: 9. The CDR3 covers 15 residues. Germline V CDR1 and CDR2: ENHRY, SYGVKD. The CDR3 loop is CAIREESGRAGELFF. The CDR3, as DNA: TGTGCCATCAGGGAAGAAAGCGGGAGAGCCGGGGAGCTGTTTTTT.